This TCR beta chain stems from a study of cytomegalovirus exposure and HLA in healthy donors. This CDR3 contains 16 residues. With 7 bases removed from V and 3 bases from J, the gap between germline ends came to 18 bases. CDR1 and CDR2 (germline): SEHNR, FQNEAQ (reference sequence). PCR was performed using 60 Vbeta and 13 Jbeta primers. The table came from immunoSEQ multiplex PCR; TCRdb's copy has only in-frame clones and leaves some out. Across around 110,000 clones, the top ten clones capture more than 3% of the sample. Study-wide findings and caveats: The study flagged roughly 160 TCR beta chains as cytomegalovirus-associated.

A note on this clone: No antigen is known for it.

The sequence came from a man aged 25-45 years in good health and CMV-seronegative. The V call is TRBV7-9, the J call TRBJ2-2; no reliable D call. The sample consisted of PBMCs. CDR3 in DNA: TGTGCCAGCACCGTCCCTGAGGCCCCGGACACCGGGGAGCTGTTTTTT. It yields the protein CASTVPEAPDTGELFF.